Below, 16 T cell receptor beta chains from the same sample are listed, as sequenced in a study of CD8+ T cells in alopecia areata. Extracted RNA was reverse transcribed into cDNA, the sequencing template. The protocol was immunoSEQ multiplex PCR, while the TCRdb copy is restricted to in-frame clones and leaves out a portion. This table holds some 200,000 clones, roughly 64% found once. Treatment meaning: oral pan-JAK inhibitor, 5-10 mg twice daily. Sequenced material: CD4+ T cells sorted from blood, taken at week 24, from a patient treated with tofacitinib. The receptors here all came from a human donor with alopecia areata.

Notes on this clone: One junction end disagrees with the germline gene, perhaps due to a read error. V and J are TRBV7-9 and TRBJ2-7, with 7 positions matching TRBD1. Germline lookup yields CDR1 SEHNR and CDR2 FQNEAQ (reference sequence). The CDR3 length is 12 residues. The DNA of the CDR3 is TGTGCCAGCAGCTCTGGGAGACAGGGACACAATTTC. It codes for CASSSGRQGHNF.

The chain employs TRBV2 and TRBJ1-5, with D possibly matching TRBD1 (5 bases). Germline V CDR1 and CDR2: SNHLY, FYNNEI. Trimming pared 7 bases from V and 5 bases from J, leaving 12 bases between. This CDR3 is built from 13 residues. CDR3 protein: CASKSAGYQPQHF. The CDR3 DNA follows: TGTGCCAGCAAATCGGCAGGGTATCAGCCCCAGCATTTT.

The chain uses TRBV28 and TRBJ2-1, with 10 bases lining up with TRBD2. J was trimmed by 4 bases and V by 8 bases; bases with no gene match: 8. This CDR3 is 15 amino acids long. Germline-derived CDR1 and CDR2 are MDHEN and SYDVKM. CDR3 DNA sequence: TGTGCCAGCTATCCCGGACTAGCGGCTTACAATGAGCAGTTCTTC. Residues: CASYPGLAAYNEQFF. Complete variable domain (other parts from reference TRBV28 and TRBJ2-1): DVKVTQSSRYLVKRTGEKVFLECVQDMDHENMFWYRQDPGLGLRLIYFSYDVKMKEKGDIPEGYSVSREKKERFSLILESASTNQTSMYLCASYPGLAAYNEQFFGPGTRLTVL.

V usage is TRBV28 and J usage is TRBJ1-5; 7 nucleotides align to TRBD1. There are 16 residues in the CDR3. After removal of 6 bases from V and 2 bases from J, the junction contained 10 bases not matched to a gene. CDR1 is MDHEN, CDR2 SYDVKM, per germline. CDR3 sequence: CASSINRGGGNQPQHF. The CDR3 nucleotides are TGTGCCAGCAGCATAAACAGGGGAGGGGGCAATCAGCCCCAGCATTTT.

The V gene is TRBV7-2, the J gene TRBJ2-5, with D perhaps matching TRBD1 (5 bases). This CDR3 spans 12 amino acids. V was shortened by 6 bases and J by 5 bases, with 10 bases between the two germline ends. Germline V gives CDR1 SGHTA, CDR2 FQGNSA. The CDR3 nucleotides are TGTGCCAGCAGGGCAGGGTCTGAGACCCAGTACTTC. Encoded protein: CASRAGSETQYF.

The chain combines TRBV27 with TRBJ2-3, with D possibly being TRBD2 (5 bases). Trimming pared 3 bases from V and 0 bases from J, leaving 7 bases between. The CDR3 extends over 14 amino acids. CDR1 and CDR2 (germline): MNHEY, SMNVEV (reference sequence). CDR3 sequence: CASSFGVSTDTQYF. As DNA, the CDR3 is TGTGCCAGCAGTTTCGGGGTTAGCACAGATACGCAGTATTTT.

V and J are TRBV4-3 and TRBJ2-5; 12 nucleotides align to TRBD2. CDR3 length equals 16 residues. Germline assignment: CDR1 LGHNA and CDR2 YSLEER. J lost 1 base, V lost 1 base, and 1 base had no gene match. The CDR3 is CASSQGTSGAQETQYF. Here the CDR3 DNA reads TGCGCCAGCAGCCAAGGGACTAGCGGGGCCCAAGAGACCCAGTACTTC.

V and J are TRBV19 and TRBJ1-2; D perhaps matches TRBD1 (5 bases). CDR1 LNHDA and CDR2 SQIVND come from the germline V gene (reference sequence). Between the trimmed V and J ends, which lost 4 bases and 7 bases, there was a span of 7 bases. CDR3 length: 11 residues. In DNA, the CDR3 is TGTGCCAGTAGTACCCAGGGTGGCTACACCTTC. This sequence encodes CASSTQGGYTF. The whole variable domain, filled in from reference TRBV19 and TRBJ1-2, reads DGGITQSPKYLFRKEGQNVTLSCEQNLNHDAMYWYRQDPGQGLRLIYYSQIVNDFQKGDIAEGYSVSREKKESFPLTVTSAQKNPTAFYLCASSTQGGYTFGSGTRLTVV.

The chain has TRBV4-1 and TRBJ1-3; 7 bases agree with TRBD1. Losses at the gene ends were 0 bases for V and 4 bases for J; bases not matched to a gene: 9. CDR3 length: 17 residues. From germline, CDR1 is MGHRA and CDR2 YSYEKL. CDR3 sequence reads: CASSQEGTALGGNTIYF. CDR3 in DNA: TGCGCCAGCAGCCAAGAGGGGACAGCGCTAGGCGGAAACACCATATATTTT.

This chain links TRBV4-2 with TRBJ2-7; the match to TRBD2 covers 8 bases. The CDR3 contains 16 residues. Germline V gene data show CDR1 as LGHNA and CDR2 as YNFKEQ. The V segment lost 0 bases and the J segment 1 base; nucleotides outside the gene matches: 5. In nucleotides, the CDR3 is TGTGCCAGCAGCCAAGACCTAGCGGGCCGTTCCTACGAGCAGTACTTC. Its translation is CASSQDLAGRSYEQYF.

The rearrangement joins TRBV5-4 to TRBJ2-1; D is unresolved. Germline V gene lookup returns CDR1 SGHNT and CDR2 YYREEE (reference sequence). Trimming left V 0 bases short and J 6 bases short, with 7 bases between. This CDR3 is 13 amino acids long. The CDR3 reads CASSLVELNEQFF. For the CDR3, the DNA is TGTGCCAGCAGCTTGGTTGAGCTCAATGAGCAGTTCTTC. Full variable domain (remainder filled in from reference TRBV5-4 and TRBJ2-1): ETGVTQSPTHLIKTRGQQVTLRCSSQSGHNTVSWYQQALGQGPQFIFQYYREEENGRGNFPPRFSGLQFPNYSSELNVNALELDDSALYLCASSLVELNEQFFGPGTRLTVL.

The DNA for the CDR3 is TGTGCCTGGGAGAGGACCGCCTACGAGCAGTACTTC. It yields the protein CAWERTAYEQYF. The chain employs TRBV30 and TRBJ2-7; D is undetermined. Trimming stripped 5 bases from V and 2 bases from J, with 10 bases between. The CDR3 runs 12 residues. CDR1 and CDR2 from the germline V gene are GTSNPN and SVGIG (reference sequence).

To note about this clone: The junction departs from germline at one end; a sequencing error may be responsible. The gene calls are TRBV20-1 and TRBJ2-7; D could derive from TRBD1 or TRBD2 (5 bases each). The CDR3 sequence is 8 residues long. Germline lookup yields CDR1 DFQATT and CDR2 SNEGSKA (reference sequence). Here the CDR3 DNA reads TGCAGTGCTAGACGGGGCCACTTC. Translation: CSARRGHF.

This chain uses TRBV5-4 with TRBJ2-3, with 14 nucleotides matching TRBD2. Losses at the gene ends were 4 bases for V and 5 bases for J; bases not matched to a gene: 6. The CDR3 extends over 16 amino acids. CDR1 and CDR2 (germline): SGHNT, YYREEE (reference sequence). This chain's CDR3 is CASSHTGTSGGDTQYF. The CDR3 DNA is TGTGCCAGCAGCCACACAGGGACTAGCGGGGGAGATACGCAGTATTTT.

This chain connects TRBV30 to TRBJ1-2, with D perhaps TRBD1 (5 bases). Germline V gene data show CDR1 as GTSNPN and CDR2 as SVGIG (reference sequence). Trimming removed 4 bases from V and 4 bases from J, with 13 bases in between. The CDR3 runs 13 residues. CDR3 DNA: TGTGCCTGGATGGCGGTTGGGGGCTATGGCTACACCTTC. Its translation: CAWMAVGGYGYTF.

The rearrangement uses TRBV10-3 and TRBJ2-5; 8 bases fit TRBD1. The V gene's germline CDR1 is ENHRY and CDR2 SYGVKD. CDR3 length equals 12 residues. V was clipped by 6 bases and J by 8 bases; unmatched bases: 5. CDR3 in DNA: TGTGCCATCAGCGGCGACAGGGGAACCCAGTACTTC. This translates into CAISGDRGTQYF.